These 5 T cell receptor beta chains were sequenced from one sample in a study of control samples from healthy donors and cancer patients. Measured with immunoSEQ multiplex PCR; TCRdb has only the in-frame clones, and not every one. Among approximately 220,000 clones listed, around 94% were seen once. The sequencing sample was made of blood. The receptor set was obtained from a man aged 45-65 years in good health.

The V gene is TRBV19, the J gene TRBJ2-3; either TRBD1 or TRBD2 may supply D (5 bases each). The V and J ends lost 5 bases and 0 bases respectively, with 24 bases between them. The CDR3 totals 19 residues. The germline V gene encodes CDR1 LNHDA and CDR2 SQIVND (reference sequence). CDR3 DNA sequence: TGTGCCAGTAGTTCCCGGCGAACCCCCGGGACGGTGAGCACAGATACGCAGTATTTT. Its translation is CASSSRRTPGTVSTDTQYF.

This chain links TRBV19 with TRBJ1-5; D possibly corresponds to TRBD1 (6 bases). Per the germline V gene, CDR1 is LNHDA and CDR2 is SQIVND (reference sequence). V lost 1 base and J lost 2, with 15 bases in between. The CDR3 loop spans 17 amino acids. The CDR3 DNA follows: TGTGCCAGTAGTATAGGGGGAGACAGGCGCCGCAATCAGCCCCAGCATTTT. Its protein product is CASSIGGDRRRNQPQHF. Full variable domain (outside the CDR3, taken from reference TRBV19 and TRBJ1-5): DGGITQSPKYLFRKEGQNVTLSCEQNLNHDAMYWYRQDPGQGLRLIYYSQIVNDFQKGDIAEGYSVSREKKESFPLTVTSAQKNPTAFYLCASSIGGDRRRNQPQHFGDGTRLSIL.

The chain couples TRBV7-9 to TRBJ1-2, with TRBD1 as a possible D gene (5 bases). CDR1 SEHNR and CDR2 FQNEAQ come from the germline V gene (reference sequence). The CDR3 extends over 12 amino acids. Trimming left V 5 bases short and J 7 bases short, with 11 bases between. This CDR3 reads CASSPLQGGYTF. For the CDR3, the DNA is TGTGCCAGCAGCCCCCTCCAGGGTGGCTACACCTTC.

The chain couples TRBV5-4 to TRBJ2-3, with 8 bases aligning to TRBD2. The V gene end was trimmed by 4 bases and the J gene end by 0 bases; junction bases not matched to a gene: 4. The CDR3 consists of 15 residues. Germline assignment: CDR1 SGHNT and CDR2 YYREEE (reference sequence). This CDR3 is CASSPGGGSTDTQYF. For the CDR3, the DNA is TGTGCCAGCAGCCCCGGGGGGGGGAGCACAGATACGCAGTATTTT.

V and J are TRBV19 and TRBJ1-3; no firm D call. The ends were cut back, 1 base at V and 0 bases at J, with 13 bases in the middle. The CDR3 is 17 amino acids. Germline V gene lookup returns CDR1 LNHDA and CDR2 SQIVND (reference sequence). The CDR3 sequence is CASSIGASSSSGNTIYF. The CDR3 nucleotides read TGTGCCAGTAGTATAGGGGCCAGTTCCTCCTCTGGAAACACCATATATTTT.